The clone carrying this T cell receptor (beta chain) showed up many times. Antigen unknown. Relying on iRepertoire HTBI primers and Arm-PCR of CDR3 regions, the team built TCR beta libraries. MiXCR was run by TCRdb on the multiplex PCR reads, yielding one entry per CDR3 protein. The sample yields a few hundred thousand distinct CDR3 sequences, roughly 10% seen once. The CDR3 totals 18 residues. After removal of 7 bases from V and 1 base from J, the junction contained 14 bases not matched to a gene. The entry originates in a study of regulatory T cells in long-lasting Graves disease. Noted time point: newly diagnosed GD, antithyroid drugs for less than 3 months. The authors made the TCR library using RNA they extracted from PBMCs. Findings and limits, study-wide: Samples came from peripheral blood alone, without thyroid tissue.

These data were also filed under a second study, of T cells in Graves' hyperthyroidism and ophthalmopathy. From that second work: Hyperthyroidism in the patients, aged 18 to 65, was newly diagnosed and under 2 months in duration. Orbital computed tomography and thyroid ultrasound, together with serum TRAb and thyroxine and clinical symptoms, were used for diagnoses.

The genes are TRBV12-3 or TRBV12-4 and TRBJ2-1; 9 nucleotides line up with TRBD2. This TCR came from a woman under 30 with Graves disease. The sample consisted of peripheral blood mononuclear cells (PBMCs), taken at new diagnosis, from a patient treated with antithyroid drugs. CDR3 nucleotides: TGTGCCAGCATCCCGGGGGGTAGCGGGAGCTGGTCCTACAATGAGCAGTTCTTC. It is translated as CASIPGGSGSWSYNEQFF.